This paragraph reports one T cell receptor (beta chain). As yet, its antigen is unknown. The germline gives CDR1 PRHDT, CDR2 FYEKMQ (reference sequence). Trimming at V came to 1 base and at J to 9 bases, leaving 10 bases not matched to a gene. This CDR3 region has 16 residues. The sample comes from a study of radiotherapy plus CTLA-4 blockade in lung cancer. Overall study: The study recorded objective responses in roughly 20% of patients and disease control in about 30%. Study results and caveats: Subsequent to radiotherapy plus ipilimumab, tumor-derived TCR clones underwent expansion in blood.

Clones were sequenced by immunoSEQ multiplex PCR, and TCRdb holds only the in-frame ones, with some missing. The table includes tens of thousands of clones, about two thirds detected once. Sequencing used peripheral blood, obtained from a patient treated with radiotherapy plus ipilimumab. The chain combines TRBV13 with TRBJ2-1; TRBD1 aligns across 9 bases. This sequence was found in a human donor with non-small cell lung cancer that progressed on radiotherapy plus ipilimumab. The CDR3 region has the DNA TGTGCCAGCAGCTTAGACCCACAGGGGGCGTACTTTGAGCAGTTCTTC. Translated, it gives CASSLDPQGAYFEQFF.